One sample yielded the 7 T cell receptor beta chains listed below, sequenced in a study of low-dose radiotherapy and immunotherapy resistance in tumors. Primers targeting TRAV and TRBV primed first-strand cDNA, covering alpha and beta chains. Amplification, which lasted around 18 PCR cycles, used a constant-region primer and V-primer adapter to amplify TCRs. TCRdb redid the calling of the reads with MiXCR, one entry per CDR3 protein. The table records 60,000 or so distinct CDR3 sequences, 26% of them present only once. Sample time point: before trial treatment. Sequenced here: PBMCs, sampled before treatment. These receptors originate from a male donor with rectosigmoid adenocarcinoma.

A single count supports this clonotype. The rearrangement links TRBV7-3 to TRBJ2-2; the D gene is possibly TRBD1 (6 bases). Trimming shortened V by 6 bases and J by 2 bases, and 10 bases separated the two germline ends. The CDR3 is 14 amino acids. Germline CDR1 and CDR2: SGHTA and FQGTGA. In nucleotides, the CDR3 is TGTGCCAGCAGTCCGGACAGAAACACCGGGGAGCTGTTTTTT. It translates to CASSPDRNTGELFF.

This clonotype was seen at least ten times. This chain joins TRBV5-1 and TRBJ1-5; a weak D match, TRBD1 (6 bases). Trimming stripped 4 bases from V and 9 bases from J, with 17 bases between. Germline V gene data show CDR1 as SGHRS and CDR2 as YFSETQ. The CDR3 spans 14 residues. The CDR3 nucleotides read TGCGCCAGCAGCCCGCAGGAGGGGGGTCGGCCCCAGCATTTT. It codes for CASSPQEGGRPQHF.

The chain links TRBV27 to TRBJ2-7; possible D gene TRBD2, 5 bases. The V gene's germline CDR1 is MNHEY and CDR2 SMNVEV (reference sequence). The V and J ends lost 1 base and 4 bases respectively, with 14 bases between them. The CDR3 is 15 amino acids. The CDR3 here is CASSLLLGSGYEQYF. The CDR3 DNA sequence: TGTGCCAGCAGTTTATTACTGGGATCGGGGTACGAGCAGTACTTC.

This clonotype was counted many times. This sequence joins TRBV27 and TRBJ2-6; weak D call: TRBD1 (6 bases). Germline V gene data show CDR1 as MNHEY and CDR2 as SMNVEV (reference sequence). Trimming removed 8 bases at V and 0 bases at J, with 14 bases between. The CDR3 is 16 residues long. CDR3 nucleotides: TGTGCCAGCGGGAACAGGGAATCCTCTGGGGCCAACGTCCTGACTTTC. This gives the protein CASGNRESSGANVLTF.

In the case of this clonotype: One base separates it from a far larger clone, so it is likely a read error. The chain joins TRBV6-5 to TRBJ2-4; the D gene is possibly TRBD1 (6 bases). V was clipped by 10 bases and J by 6 bases, with 19 bases between them. This CDR3 comprises 14 residues. Germline lookup yields CDR1 MNHEY and CDR2 SVGAGI. The CDR3: CATYTQGLGNIQYF. The CDR3 nucleotides read TGTGCCACCTACACCCAGGGGCTTGGAAACATTCAGTACTTC.

At least ten counts were recorded for this clonotype. The CDR3 spells CASSPETGEAFF. The CDR3 DNA sequence: TGCGCCAGCAGCCCTGAGACGGGTGAAGCTTTCTTT. The chain couples TRBV5-1 to TRBJ1-1; D is uncertain. V was clipped by 4 bases and J by 7 bases, with 11 bases between them. The CDR3 is made up of 12 amino acids. Germline CDR1 SGHRS, CDR2 YFSETQ. Together with reference TRBV5-1 and TRBJ1-1, the CDR3 gives the full variable domain: KAGVTQTPRYLIKTRGQQVTLSCSPISGHRSVSWYQQTPGQGLQFLFEYFSETQRNKGNFPGRFSGRQFSNSRSEMNVSTLELGDSALYLCASSPETGEAFFGQGTRLTVV.

This chain uses TRBV4-1 with TRBJ2-1; 7 nucleotides align to TRBD1. Germline CDR1 is MGHRA and CDR2 is YSYEKL. Germline trimming cut 0 bases from V and 4 bases from J; bases unmatched to any gene: 6. This CDR3 region has 16 residues. The CDR3 protein is CASSQDGRGQYNEQFF. The CDR3 DNA is TGCGCCAGCAGCCAAGATGGAAGGGGACAGTACAATGAGCAGTTCTTC.